This T cell receptor (beta chain) appears in the sequencing data of a study of T-cell reconstitution after alpha-beta-depleted transplantation in children. Findings of the study overall: Where alpha-beta T cells came from about two months after transplant was reportedly several hundred expanded graft clones. Certain patients had high TCRbeta diversity at day 60, and it came from recipient T cells and thymic progenitors that survived. Hyperexpanded clones declined; after one year, newly produced T cells mostly supplied diversity.

Regarding this clonotype: What it binds is unknown.

As it was prepared, the TCRbeta library received unique molecular identifiers. TCRdb called the PCR reads again in MiXCR, with one record for every CDR3 protein. This table has about 210,000 distinct CDR3 sequences, around a sixth appearing once. The V and J ends lost 0 bases and 4 bases respectively, with 15 bases between them. CDR1 DFQATT and CDR2 SNEGSKA come from the germline V gene (reference sequence). CDR3 length: 15 amino acids. The TCR originated in a male patient between 2 and 10 years old who had a stem cell transplant for acute lymphoblastic leukemia, so the T cells may come from the graft donor. The sample consisted of PBMCs, mostly from graft donor cells, taken 360 days after TCRalphabeta/CD19-depleted stem cell transplant. V is TRBV20-1 and J is TRBJ2-5; D not certain. CDR3 sequence reads: CSARERSPELETQYF. Here the CDR3 DNA reads TGCAGTGCTAGAGAGAGGTCTCCGGAGTTAGAGACCCAGTACTTC.